This entry describes one T cell receptor (beta chain). What it binds is unknown. Assay: immunoSEQ multiplex PCR; the TCRdb copy retains only in-frame clones and omits some. The table has tens of thousands of clones, about 90% seen once; the top ten hold around a tenth. This sample was included in a study of PD-1 blockade in classical Hodgkin lymphoma. V shed 2 bases and J shed 3 bases, with 13 bases lying between them. The CDR3 runs to 16 residues. The germline V gene encodes CDR1 PRHDT and CDR2 FYEKMQ (reference sequence). Study-wide findings and caveats: CD4+ TCR diversity climbed significantly by C4D1, unlike CD8+ TCR diversity.

Time point in this sample: cycle 4 day 1 (C4D1), after five to seven weeks of nivolumab. Autologous stem cell transplantation was followed by relapse in every patient, and brentuximab vedotin exposure varied. The sequence was obtained from a human donor with classical Hodgkin lymphoma. The rearrangement uses TRBV13 and TRBJ2-2; a possible D gene is TRBD1 (5 bases). The source material was peripheral blood mononuclear cells (PBMCs), sampled before the fourth cycle of nivolumab. Here the CDR3 reads CASSLRGKGYTGELFF. The CDR3 region has the DNA TGTGCCAGCAGCTTAAGGGGAAAGGGGTACACCGGGGAGCTGTTTTTT.